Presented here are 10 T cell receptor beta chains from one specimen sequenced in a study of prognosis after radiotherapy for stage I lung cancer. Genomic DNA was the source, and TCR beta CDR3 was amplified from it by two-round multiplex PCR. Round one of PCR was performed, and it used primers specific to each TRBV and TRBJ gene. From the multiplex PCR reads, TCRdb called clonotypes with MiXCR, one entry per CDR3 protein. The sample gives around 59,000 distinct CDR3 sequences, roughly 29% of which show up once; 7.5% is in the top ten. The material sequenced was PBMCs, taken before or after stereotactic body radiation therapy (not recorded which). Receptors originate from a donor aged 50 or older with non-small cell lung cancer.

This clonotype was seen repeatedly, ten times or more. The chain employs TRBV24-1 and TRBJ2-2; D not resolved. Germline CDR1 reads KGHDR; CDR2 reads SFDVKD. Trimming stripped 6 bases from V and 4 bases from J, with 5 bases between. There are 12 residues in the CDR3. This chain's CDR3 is CATSKGTGELFF. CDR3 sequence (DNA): TGTGCCACCAGTAAAGGCACCGGGGAGCTGTTTTTT.

CDR3 nucleotides: TGTGCCAGCAGTTATTACTCCTTCAGCGGGGGGGTAACAGATACGCAGTATTTT. This translates into CASSYYSFSGGVTDTQYF. The rearrangement uses TRBV6-5 and TRBJ2-3; 10 nucleotides line up with TRBD2. With V trimmed by 3 bases and J by 3 bases, 12 bases remained unmatched. The V gene's germline CDR1 is MNHEY and CDR2 SVGAGI. There are 18 residues in the CDR3.

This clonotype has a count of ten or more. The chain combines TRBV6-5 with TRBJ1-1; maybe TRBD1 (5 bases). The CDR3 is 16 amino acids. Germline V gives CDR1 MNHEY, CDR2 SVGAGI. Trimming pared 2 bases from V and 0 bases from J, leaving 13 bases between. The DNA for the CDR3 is TGTGCCAGCAGTTACCCCCAGGGCCACTTGAACACTGAAGCTTTCTTT. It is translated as CASSYPQGHLNTEAFF.

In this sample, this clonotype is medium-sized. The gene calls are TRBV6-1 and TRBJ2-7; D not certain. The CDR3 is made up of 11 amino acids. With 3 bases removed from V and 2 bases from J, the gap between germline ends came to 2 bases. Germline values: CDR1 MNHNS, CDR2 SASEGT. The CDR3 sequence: CASSDAYEQYF. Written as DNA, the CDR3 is TGTGCCAGCAGTGATGCCTACGAGCAGTACTTC.

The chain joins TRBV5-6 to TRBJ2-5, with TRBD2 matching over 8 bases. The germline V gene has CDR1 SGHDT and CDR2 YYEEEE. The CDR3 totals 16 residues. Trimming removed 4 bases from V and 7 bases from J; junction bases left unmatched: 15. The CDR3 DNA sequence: TGTGCCAGCAGCCAGCCCGGGACTAGAGCCTCCGGGACCCAGTACTTC. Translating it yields CASSQPGTRASGTQYF.

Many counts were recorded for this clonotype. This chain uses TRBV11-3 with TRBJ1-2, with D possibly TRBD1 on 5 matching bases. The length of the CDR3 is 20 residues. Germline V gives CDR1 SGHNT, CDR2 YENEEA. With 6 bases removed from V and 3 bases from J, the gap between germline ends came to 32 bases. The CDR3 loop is CASRRPGGDPRRKRDYGYTF. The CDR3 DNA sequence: TGTGCCAGCAGACGCCCGGGAGGGGATCCCCGCCGAAAGAGGGACTATGGCTACACCTTC.

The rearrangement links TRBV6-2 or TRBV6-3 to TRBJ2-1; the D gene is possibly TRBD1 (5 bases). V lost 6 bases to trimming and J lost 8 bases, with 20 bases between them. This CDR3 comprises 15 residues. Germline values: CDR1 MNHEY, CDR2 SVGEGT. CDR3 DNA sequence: TGTGCCAGCAGACCTATCGGTGGGGCCGTCTATGAGCAGTTCTTC. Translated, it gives CASRPIGGAVYEQFF.

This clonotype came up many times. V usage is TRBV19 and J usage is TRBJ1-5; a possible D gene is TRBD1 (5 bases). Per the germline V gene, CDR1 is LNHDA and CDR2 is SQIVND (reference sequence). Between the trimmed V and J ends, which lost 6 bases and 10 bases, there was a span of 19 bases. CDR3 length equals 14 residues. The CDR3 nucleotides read TGTGCCAGTAGGGGCCCCGCAGGGAGTAATCCCCAGCATTTT. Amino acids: CASRGPAGSNPQHF.

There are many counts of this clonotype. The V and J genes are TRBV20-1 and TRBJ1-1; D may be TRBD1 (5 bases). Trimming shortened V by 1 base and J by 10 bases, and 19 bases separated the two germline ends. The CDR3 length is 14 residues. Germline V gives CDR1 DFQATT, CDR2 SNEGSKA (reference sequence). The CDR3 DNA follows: TGCAGTGCTAGAGGCGGGGGACGGACCGCTGGAGCTTTCTTT. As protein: CSARGGGRTAGAFF.

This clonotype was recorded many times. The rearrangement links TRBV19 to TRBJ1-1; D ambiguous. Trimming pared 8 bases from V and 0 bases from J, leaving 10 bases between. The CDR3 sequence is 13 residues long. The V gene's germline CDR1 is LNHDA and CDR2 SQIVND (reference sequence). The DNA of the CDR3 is TGTGCCAGTGGACCTGGAATGAACACTGAAGCTTTCTTT. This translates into CASGPGMNTEAFF.